The clone carrying this TCR beta chain was seen ten or more times. The antigen is not known. TCRdb recomputed calls from the 5' RACE reads with MiXCR, one row per CDR3 protein. The repertoire consists of about 220,000 distinct CDR3 sequences, with 3% to 3.5% occurring once and the leading ten covering under 3.5%. Germline CDR1 reads SGHTA; CDR2 reads FQGNSA. Trimming removed 8 bases at V and 7 bases at J, with 21 bases between. The CDR3 length is 15 residues. The data are from a study of T cells after yellow fever vaccination. Study-wide results and caveats: Only a small proportion of the clonotypes turned up in both the CD4 and the CD8 compartments, likely arising from convergent recombination. Clones that expanded after primary vaccination mostly reappeared after the booster (96% CD4, roughly 90% CD8). When the response was secondary, it was weaker but reached its peak faster, day 5 versus 15.

The source of this sequence is a man between 18 and 35 years old who received the YFV17D yellow fever vaccine. The chain joins TRBV7-2 to TRBJ2-4, with D perhaps TRBD1 (5 bases). The material was CD4+ T cells sorted from PBMCs, obtained 10 days after the yellow fever booster vaccination. The chain's CDR3 is CASSEGPRVTNIQYF. CDR3 in DNA: TGTGCCAGCTCCGAAGGTCCCAGGGTTACGAACATTCAGTACTTC.